This T cell receptor beta chain was sequenced for a study of T cells in tuberculosis. This table comes from immunoSEQ multiplex PCR, and its TCRdb copy is limited to in-frame clones, with some not included. This sample has 35,000 to 45,000 clones, with roughly 94% found just once. The CDR3 is 16 amino acids. Germline V gene sequence: CDR1 PRHDT, CDR2 FYEKMQ (reference sequence). The junction had 12 bases not matched to a gene; V was cut back by 2 bases and J by 8 bases. The sequenced sample consisted of PBMCs. The clonotype originates from a donor between 10 and 35 years old with latent tuberculosis or without tuberculosis infection. Some clones in this sample may be carry-over from other donors' samples. This chain connects TRBV13 to TRBJ1-2; TRBD1 agrees at 9 bases. The CDR3 spells CASSLSRTGQGGGYTF. The CDR3 nucleotides read TGTGCCAGCAGCTTATCGCGAACGGGACAGGGAGGAGGCTACACCTTC. Drawing the rest from reference TRBV13 and TRBJ1-2, the complete variable domain is AAGVIQSPRHLIKEKRETATLKCYPIPRHDTVYWYQQGPGQDPQFLISFYEKMQSDKGSIPDRFSAQQFSDYHSELNMSSLELGDSALYFCASSLSRTGQGGGYTFGSGTRLTVV.